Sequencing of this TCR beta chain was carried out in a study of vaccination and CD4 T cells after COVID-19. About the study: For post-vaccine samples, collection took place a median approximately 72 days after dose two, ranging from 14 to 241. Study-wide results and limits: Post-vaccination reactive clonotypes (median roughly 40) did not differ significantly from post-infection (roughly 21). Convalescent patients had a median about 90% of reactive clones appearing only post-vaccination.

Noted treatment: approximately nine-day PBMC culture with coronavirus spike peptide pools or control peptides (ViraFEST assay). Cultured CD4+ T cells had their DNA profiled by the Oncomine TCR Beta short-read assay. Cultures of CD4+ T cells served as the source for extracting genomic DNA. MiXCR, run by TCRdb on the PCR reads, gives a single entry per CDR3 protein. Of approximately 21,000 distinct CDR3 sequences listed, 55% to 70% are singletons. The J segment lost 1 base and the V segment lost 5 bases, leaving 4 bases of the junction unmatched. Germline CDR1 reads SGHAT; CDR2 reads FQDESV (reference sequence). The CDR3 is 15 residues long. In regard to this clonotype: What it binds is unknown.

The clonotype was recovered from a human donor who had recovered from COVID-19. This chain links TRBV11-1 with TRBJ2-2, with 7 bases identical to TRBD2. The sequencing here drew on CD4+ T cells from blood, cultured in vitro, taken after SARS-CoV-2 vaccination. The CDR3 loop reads CASSPLARNTGELFF. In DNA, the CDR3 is TGTGCCAGCAGCCCACTAGCGAGGAACACCGGGGAGCTGTTTTTT. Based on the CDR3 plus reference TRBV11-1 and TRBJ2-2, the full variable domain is EAEVAQSPRYKITEKSQAVAFWCDPISGHATLYWYRQILGQGPELLVQFQDESVVDDSQLPKDRFSAERLKGVDSTLKIQPAELGDSAMYLCASSPLARNTGELFFGEGSRLTVL.